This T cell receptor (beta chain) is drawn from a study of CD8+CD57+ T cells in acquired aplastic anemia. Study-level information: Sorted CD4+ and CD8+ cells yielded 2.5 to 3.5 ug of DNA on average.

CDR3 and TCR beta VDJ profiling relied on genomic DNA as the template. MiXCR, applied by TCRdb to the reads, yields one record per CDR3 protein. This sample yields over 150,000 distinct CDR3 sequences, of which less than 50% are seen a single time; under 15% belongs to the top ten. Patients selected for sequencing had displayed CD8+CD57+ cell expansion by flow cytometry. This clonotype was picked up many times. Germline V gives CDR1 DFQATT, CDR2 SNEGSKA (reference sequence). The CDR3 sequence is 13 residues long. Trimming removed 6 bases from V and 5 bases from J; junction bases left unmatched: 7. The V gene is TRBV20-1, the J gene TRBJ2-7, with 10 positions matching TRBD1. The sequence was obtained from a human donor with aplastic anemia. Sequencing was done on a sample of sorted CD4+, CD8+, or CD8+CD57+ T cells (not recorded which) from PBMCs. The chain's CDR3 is CSAREGTGDEQYF. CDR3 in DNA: TGCAGTGCCAGGGAAGGGACAGGGGACGAGCAGTACTTC.